This T cell receptor beta chain was obtained from a study of blood T cell repertoires in COVID-19. Generated by immunoSEQ multiplex PCR, the TCRdb table keeps only in-frame clones and is missing some. Of roughly 50,000 clones in the sample, around 92% are singletons; the top ten hold over 15%. This clone was observed once. The V gene lost 3 bases and the J gene lost 3 bases, with 16 bases spanning the gap. The CDR3 covers 16 residues. Germline CDR1 SGDLS, CDR2 YYNGEE. The source is a human donor in a cohort sampled during active COVID-19. What was sequenced was peripheral blood. The V call is TRBV9, the J call TRBJ1-5; D gene uncertain. The CDR3 bases are TGTGCCAGCAGCGACGGCGGAGCCCGGGACAATCAGCCCCAGCATTTT. It encodes CASSDGGARDNQPQHF.